These 14 T cell receptor beta chains originate from one sample sequenced in a study of blood T cell repertoires in COVID-19. TCRdb's copy holds only in-frame clones and misses some; the assay was immunoSEQ multiplex PCR. The sample records about 150,000 clones, about 90% being singletons. What was sequenced was peripheral blood. The receptors originated from a man in his fifties with active COVID-19.

The V and J genes are TRBV23-1 and TRBJ2-7; TRBD1 matches 9 bases. TRBV23-1 belongs to the ORF category, with a function that is uncertain. This CDR3 contains 17 residues. V gave up 3 bases and J gave up 2 bases; unmatched junction bases: 11. The CDR3 DNA is TGCGCCAGCAGTCAGAACCCCCCGGGACAGGGCCCCTACGAGCAGTACTTC. This gives the protein CASSQNPPGQGPYEQYF.

This clone was picked up a small number of times. The chain joins TRBV2 to TRBJ1-6, with D possibly being TRBD1 (6 bases). This CDR3 contains 15 residues. Trimming shortened V by 7 bases and J by 7 bases, and 17 bases separated the two germline ends. Germline assignment: CDR1 SNHLY and CDR2 FYNNEI. CDR3 residues: CASKGNPGENSPLHF. CDR3 bases: TGTGCCAGCAAAGGGAACCCAGGGGAGAATTCACCCCTCCACTTT. The whole variable domain, remainder taken from reference TRBV2 and TRBJ1-6, is EPEVTQTPSHQVTQMGQEVILRCVPISNHLYFYWYRQILGQKVEFLVSFYNNEISEKSEIFDDQFSVERPDGSNFTLKIRSTKLEDSAMYFCASKGNPGENSPLHFGNGTRLTVT.

The chain is built from TRBV25-1 and TRBJ1-4; 8 nucleotides align to TRBD1. The ends lost 3 bases at V and 8 bases at J; junction bases unmatched: 5. CDR1 MGHDK and CDR2 SYGVNS come from the germline V gene. The CDR3 spans 14 residues. The CDR3 DNA reads TGTGCCAGCAGTGACCCAGGGGGCTTGGAAAAACTGTTTTTT. This encodes CASSDPGGLEKLFF.

The genes are TRBV7-2 and TRBJ1-3; D ambiguous. The V gene's germline CDR1 is SGHTA and CDR2 FQGNSA. CDR3 length equals 16 residues. V was shortened by 6 bases and J by 0 bases, with 15 bases between the two germline ends. For the CDR3, the DNA is TGTGCCAGCAGTCTAGCCCGGAGGTACTCTGGAAACACCATATATTTT. The encoded protein is CASSLARRYSGNTIYF.

J is TRBJ1-4 and V is TRBV19; weak D call: TRBD1 (5 bases). CDR1 and CDR2 (germline): LNHDA, SQIVND (reference sequence). There are 15 residues in the CDR3. The germline V and J ends were trimmed by 4 bases and 8 bases, with 17 bases remaining between them. The DNA of the CDR3 is TGTGCCAGTAGTACTCCGGACCGAGCAGGGGAAAAACTGTTTTTT. It is translated as CASSTPDRAGEKLFF.

The chain is built from TRBV11-3 and TRBJ2-5, with a possible D match to TRBD1 (6 bases). The CDR3 extends over 14 amino acids. Per the germline V gene, CDR1 is SGHNT and CDR2 is YENEEA. Trimming cost V 5 bases and J 5 bases, with 15 bases left between them. The CDR3 loop reads CASSVTGSRETQYF. CDR3 sequence (DNA): TGTGCCAGCAGCGTAACAGGGTCTAGGGAGACCCAGTACTTC.

The rearrangement joins TRBV11-2 to TRBJ2-1; 9 positions agree with TRBD1. The trim removed 3 bases at V and 4 bases at J, leaving 10 bases unmatched. Germline CDR1 and CDR2: SGHAT and FQNNGV. There are 17 residues in the CDR3. CDR3 coding DNA: TGTGCCAGCAGCTTTGGGGGGGCGGGACAGGGTTACAATGAGCAGTTCTTC. Its translation: CASSFGGAGQGYNEQFF.

This chain uses TRBV4-3 with TRBJ2-7, with 9 bases matching TRBD1. The CDR3 sequence is 15 residues long. Germline CDR1 reads LGHNA; CDR2 reads YSLEER. V shed 5 bases and J 4 bases; nucleotides not matched to a gene: 9. CDR3 region: CASSTQQGAPYEQYF. CDR3 in DNA: TGCGCCAGCAGCACCCAACAGGGGGCCCCTTACGAGCAGTACTTC.

Only one count was recorded for this clone. The chain is built from TRBV7-9 and TRBJ1-1; 8 nucleotides match TRBD1. With 5 bases clipped from V and 1 base from J, the junction kept 6 bases outside the gene matches. Germline loops: CDR1 SEHNR, CDR2 FQNEAQ (reference sequence). The CDR3 sequence is 15 residues long. The chain's CDR3 is CASSIQTGANTEAFF. DNA of the CDR3: TGTGCCAGCAGCATTCAGACAGGGGCGAACACTGAAGCTTTCTTT.

The chain uses TRBV6-5 and TRBJ1-2; 11 nucleotides agree with TRBD1. The CDR3 is 13 residues long. The junction had 3 bases not matched to a gene; V was cut back by 6 bases and J by 6 bases. Germline V gene data show CDR1 as MNHEY and CDR2 as SVGAGI. CDR3 sequence reads: CASRGQGGHGYTF. CDR3 coding DNA: TGTGCCAGCAGGGGACAGGGGGGACATGGCTACACCTTC.

The rearrangement uses TRBV29-1 and TRBJ2-3; 7 bases are a match to TRBD2. The germline CDR1 and CDR2 sequences are SQVTM and ANQGSEA. After removal of 8 bases from V and 2 bases from J, the junction contained 16 bases not matched to a gene. The CDR3 covers 16 residues. In DNA, the CDR3 is TGCAGCTCATCTCCCCCGGGGAGGGCTACCACAGATACGCAGTATTTT. Protein product: CSSSPPGRATTDTQYF.

This clone was recorded only once. V is TRBV15 and J is TRBJ2-1, with 8 bases lining up with TRBD2. Germline loops: CDR1 LNHNV, CDR2 YYDKDF (reference sequence). The V and J ends lost 9 bases and 4 bases, in that order; junction bases with no gene match: 5. The CDR3 consists of 13 residues. The CDR3 sequence: CATQRGRYNEQFF. Written as DNA, the CDR3 is TGTGCCACTCAGCGGGGGAGGTACAATGAGCAGTTCTTC.

V and J are TRBV27 and TRBJ1-2; a possible D gene is TRBD1 (5 bases). Trimming stripped 5 bases from V and 8 bases from J, with 9 bases between. The CDR3 covers 11 residues. CDR1 is MNHEY, CDR2 SMNVEV, per germline (reference sequence). This CDR3 is CASSAGGGYTF. CDR3 sequence (DNA): TGTGCCAGCAGTGCGGGGGGGGGCTACACCTTC.

This chain links TRBV6-5 with TRBJ2-7, with D unresolved. CDR3 size: 13 residues. CDR1 is MNHEY and CDR2 is SVGAGI in the germline V gene. Trimming took 6 bases from V and 2 from J, leaving 11 bases between them. The CDR3 is CASRNIPTYEQYF. CDR3 DNA: TGTGCCAGCAGGAACATACCAACCTACGAGCAGTACTTC.